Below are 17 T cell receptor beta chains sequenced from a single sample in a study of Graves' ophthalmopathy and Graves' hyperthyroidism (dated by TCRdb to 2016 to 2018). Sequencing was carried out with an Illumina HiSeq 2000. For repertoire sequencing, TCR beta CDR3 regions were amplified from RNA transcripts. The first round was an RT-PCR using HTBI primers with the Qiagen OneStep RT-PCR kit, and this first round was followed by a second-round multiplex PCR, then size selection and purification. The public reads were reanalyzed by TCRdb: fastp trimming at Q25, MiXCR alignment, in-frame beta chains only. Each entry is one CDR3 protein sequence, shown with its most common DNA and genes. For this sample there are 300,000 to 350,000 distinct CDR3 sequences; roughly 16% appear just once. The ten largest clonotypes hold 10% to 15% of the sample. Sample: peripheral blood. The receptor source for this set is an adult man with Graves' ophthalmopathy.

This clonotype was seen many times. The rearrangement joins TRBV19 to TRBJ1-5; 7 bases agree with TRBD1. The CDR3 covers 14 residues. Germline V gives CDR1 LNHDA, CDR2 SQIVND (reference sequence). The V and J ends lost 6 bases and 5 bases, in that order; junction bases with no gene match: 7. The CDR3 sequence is CASSKTGFYQPQHF. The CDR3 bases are TGTGCCAGTAGCAAGACAGGGTTTTATCAGCCCCAGCATTTT. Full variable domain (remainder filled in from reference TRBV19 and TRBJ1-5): DGGITQSPKYLFRKEGQNVTLSCEQNLNHDAMYWYRQDPGQGLRLIYYSQIVNDFQKGDIAEGYSVSREKKESFPLTVTSAQKNPTAFYLCASSKTGFYQPQHFGDGTRLSIL.

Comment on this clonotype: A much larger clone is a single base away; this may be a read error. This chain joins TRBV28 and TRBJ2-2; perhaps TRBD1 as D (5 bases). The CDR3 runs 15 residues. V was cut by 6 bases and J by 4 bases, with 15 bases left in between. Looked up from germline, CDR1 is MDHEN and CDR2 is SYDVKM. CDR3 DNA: TGTGCCAGCAGGACAGACAGTCAGGCCACCGGGGAGCTGTTTTTT. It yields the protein CASRTDSQATGELFF.

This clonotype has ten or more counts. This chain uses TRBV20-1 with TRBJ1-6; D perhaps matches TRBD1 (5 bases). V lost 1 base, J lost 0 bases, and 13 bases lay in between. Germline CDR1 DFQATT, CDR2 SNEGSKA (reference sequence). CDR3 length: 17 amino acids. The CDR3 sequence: CSARGGYQSSYNSPLHF. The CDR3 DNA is TGCAGTGCTAGAGGGGGGTACCAGAGCTCCTATAATTCACCCCTCCACTTT.

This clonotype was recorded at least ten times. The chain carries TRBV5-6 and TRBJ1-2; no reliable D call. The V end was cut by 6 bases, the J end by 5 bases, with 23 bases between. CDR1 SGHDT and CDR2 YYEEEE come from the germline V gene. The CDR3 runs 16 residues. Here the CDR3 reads CASTSNGRTPRYGYTF. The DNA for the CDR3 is TGTGCCAGCACCTCGAATGGGAGGACGCCAAGATATGGCTACACCTTC.

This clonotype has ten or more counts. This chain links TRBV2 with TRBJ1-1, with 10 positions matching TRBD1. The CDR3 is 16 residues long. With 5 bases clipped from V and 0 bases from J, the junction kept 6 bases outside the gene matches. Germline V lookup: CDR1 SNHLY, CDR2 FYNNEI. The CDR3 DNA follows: TGTGCCAGCAGTCCCCGGGACAGGGGACTGAACACTGAAGCTTTCTTT. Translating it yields CASSPRDRGLNTEAFF.

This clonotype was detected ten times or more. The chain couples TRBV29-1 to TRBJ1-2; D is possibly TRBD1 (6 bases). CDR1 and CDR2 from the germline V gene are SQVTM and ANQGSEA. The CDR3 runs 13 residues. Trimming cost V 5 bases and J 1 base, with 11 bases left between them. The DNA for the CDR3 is TGCAGCGTTCCCGGACAGTTTAACTATGGCTACACCTTC. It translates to CSVPGQFNYGYTF.

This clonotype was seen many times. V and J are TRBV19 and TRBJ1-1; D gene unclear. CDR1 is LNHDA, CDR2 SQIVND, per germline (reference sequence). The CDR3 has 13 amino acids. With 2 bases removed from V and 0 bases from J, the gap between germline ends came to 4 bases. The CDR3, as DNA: TGTGCCAGTAGTATAAGACTGAACACTGAAGCTTTCTTT. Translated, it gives CASSIRLNTEAFF.

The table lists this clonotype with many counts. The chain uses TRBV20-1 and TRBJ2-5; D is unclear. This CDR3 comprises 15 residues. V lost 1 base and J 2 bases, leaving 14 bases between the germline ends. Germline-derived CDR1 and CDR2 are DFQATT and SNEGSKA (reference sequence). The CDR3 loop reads CSARAVATPQETQYF. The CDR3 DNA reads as TGCAGTGCTAGAGCCGTGGCGACACCGCAAGAGACCCAGTACTTC.

CDR3 DNA: TGTGCCAGCAGTTACGGTGGGACAGGGAAAGAGACCCAGTACTTC. It specifies CASSYGGTGKETQYF. The chain employs TRBV6-5 and TRBJ2-5; 9 nucleotides align to TRBD1. V dropped 2 bases and J dropped 3; count of bases not matched to a gene: 4. This CDR3 spans 15 amino acids. Germline V gene sequence: CDR1 MNHEY, CDR2 SVGAGI.

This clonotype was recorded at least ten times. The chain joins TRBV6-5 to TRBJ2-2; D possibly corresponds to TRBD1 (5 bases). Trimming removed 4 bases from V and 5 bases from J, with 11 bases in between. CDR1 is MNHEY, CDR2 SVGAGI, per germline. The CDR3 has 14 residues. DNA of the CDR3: TGTGCCAGCAGTTTCGACAGCCCAACCGGGGAGCTGTTTTTT. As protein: CASSFDSPTGELFF.

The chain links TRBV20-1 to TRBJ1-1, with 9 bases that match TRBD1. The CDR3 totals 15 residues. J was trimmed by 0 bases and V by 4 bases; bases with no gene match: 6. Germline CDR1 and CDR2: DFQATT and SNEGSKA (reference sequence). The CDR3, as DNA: TGCAGTGCTATAGGGACAGGGATACTGAACACTGAAGCTTTCTTT. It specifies CSAIGTGILNTEAFF.

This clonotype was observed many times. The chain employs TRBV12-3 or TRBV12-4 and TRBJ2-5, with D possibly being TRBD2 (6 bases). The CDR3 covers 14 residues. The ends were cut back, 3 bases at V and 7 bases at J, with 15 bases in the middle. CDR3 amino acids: CASSFIGGSGTQYF. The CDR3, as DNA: TGTGCCAGCAGTTTTATTGGGGGGAGCGGGACCCAGTACTTC.

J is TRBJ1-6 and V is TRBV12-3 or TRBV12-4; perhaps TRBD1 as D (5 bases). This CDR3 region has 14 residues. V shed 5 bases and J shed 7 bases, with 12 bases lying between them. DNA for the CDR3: TGTGCCAGCAGTAAGGACACGTTCAATTCACCCCTCCACTTT. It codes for CASSKDTFNSPLHF.

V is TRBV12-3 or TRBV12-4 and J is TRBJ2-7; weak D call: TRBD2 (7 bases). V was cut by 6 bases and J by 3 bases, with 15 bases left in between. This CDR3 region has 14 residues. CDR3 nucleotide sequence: TGTGCCAGCAGCGCCGGGGGCGGGGGCTACGAGCAGTACTTC. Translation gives CASSAGGGGYEQYF.

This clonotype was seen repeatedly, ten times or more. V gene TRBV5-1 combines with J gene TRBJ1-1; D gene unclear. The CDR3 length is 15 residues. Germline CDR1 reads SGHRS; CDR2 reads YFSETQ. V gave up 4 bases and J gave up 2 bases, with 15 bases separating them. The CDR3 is CASSPRPGANTEAFF. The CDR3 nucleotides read TGCGCCAGCAGCCCTCGACCGGGAGCCAACACTGAAGCTTTCTTT.

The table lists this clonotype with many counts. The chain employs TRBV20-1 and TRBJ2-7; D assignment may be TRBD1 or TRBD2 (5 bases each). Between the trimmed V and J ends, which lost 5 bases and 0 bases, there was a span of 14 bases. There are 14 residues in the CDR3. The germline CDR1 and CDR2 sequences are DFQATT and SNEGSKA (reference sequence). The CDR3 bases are TGCAGTGCTGGGGGTGACACACGCTCCTACGAGCAGTACTTC. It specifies CSAGGDTRSYEQYF.

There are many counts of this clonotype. The CDR3 sequence is CAWRAMSSPDPEAFF. The CDR3 bases are TGTGCCTGGAGAGCCATGTCGTCGCCAGACCCTGAAGCTTTCTTT. The chain is built from TRBV30 and TRBJ1-1; D not resolved. The germline V gene has CDR1 GTSNPN and CDR2 SVGIG (reference sequence). The CDR3 runs to 15 residues. Trimming removed 3 bases at V and 6 bases at J, with 20 bases between.